Reported below is one TCR beta chain. Its antigen is as yet unknown. This entry belongs to a study of vaccination effects on CD4 cells after COVID-19. Study in general: Everyone in the study got two shots of either the BNT162b2 or mRNA-1273 vaccine.

Losses at the gene ends were 0 bases for V and 0 bases for J; bases not matched to a gene: 4. Germline V CDR1 and CDR2: SGDLS, YYNGEE. The CDR3 spans 18 residues. Produced via immunoSEQ multiplex PCR; TCRdb's table is partial and in-frame only. The sample includes roughly 42,000 clones, approximately 80% seen only once; the top ten take 2.9%. With the ViraFEST assay, the study expanded antigen-specific CD4+ T cells using viral peptide pools, then sequenced them. CD4+ T cells were isolated after around ten days of culture. Testing of the vaccine recipients showed negative nucleocapsid antibodies and no prior SARS-CoV-2 infection. Wells of around 2 million PBMC each were grown with about 9.8 IU/ml IL-2 and 9 to 10 ug/ml peptides.

Sequenced material: CD4+ T cells from PBMCs cultured with HCoV-NL63 spike peptides, taken before COVID-19 vaccination. The chain recombines TRBV9 with TRBJ2-2; TRBD2 aligns across 11 bases. The source is a human donor who received a COVID-19 vaccine. This CDR3 is CASSVGLAGGTNTGELFF. In DNA, the CDR3 is TGTGCCAGCAGCGTAGGGCTAGCGGGGGGTACGAACACCGGGGAGCTGTTTTTT.